This TCR beta chain was obtained from a study of blood T cell repertoires in COVID-19. Sequenced by immunoSEQ multiplex PCR; TCRdb stores in-frame clones only, minus some. Of about 330,000 clones in the sample, 87% were seen once. CDR3 size: 17 residues. Germline V gene data show CDR1 as SGHNT and CDR2 as YYREEE (reference sequence). V was clipped by 4 bases and J by 5 bases; unmatched bases: 10. The TCR was taken from a woman in her 30s who had recovered from COVID-19. V is TRBV5-4 and J is TRBJ2-2, with TRBD1 identical over 11 bases. The sample taken for sequencing was PBMCs or T cells enriched from blood (not recorded which). Here the CDR3 reads CASSPQSRDRGTGELFF. In DNA, the CDR3 is TGTGCCAGCAGCCCGCAATCTCGGGACAGGGGGACCGGGGAGCTGTTTTTT.